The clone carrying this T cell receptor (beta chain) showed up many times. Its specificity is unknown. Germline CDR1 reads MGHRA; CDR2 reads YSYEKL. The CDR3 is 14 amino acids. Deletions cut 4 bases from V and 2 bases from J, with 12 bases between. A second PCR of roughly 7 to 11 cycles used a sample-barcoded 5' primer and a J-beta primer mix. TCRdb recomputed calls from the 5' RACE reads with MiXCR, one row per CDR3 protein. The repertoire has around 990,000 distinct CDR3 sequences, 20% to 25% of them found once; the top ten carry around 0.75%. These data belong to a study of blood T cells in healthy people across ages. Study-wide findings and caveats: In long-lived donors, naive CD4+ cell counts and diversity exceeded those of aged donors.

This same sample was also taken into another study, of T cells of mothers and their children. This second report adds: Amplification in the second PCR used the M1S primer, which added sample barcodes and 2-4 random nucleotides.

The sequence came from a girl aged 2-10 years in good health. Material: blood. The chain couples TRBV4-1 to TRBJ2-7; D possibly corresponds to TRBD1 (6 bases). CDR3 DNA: TGCGCCAGCAGCCCTGGACCAGGGGCCTACGAGCAGTACTTC. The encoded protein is CASSPGPGAYEQYF.